The clone carrying this TCR beta chain has a handful of counts. No antigen is known for it. The entry originates in a study of regulatory T cells in long-lasting Graves disease. For the study at large: Over 5 years on antithyroid drugs plus positive TSH receptor antibodies marked Graves' disease as persistent. General observations from the study: Newly diagnosed Graves' patients had higher TCR diversity than persistent ones.

Combining iRepertoire HTBI primers with Arm-PCR of CDR3 regions, the authors built TCR beta libraries. TCRdb fed the multiplex PCR reads into MiXCR, producing one record per CDR3 protein. The data show about 660,000 distinct CDR3 sequences, about 30% seen once. Time point reported: persistent/refractory GD, antithyroid drugs over 5 years with positive TRAb. RNA isolated from PBMCs was used to make the TCR library. Looked up from germline, CDR1 is SGHAT and CDR2 is FQNNGV. V was clipped by 5 bases and J by 5 bases, with 16 bases between them. The CDR3 is made up of 15 amino acids. This rearrangement joins TRBV11-2 to TRBJ2-1; D is unclear. This TCR derives from a female donor with Graves disease. Sequencing used peripheral blood mononuclear cells (PBMCs), obtained when the disease was refractory, from a patient treated with antithyroid drugs. The CDR3 DNA sequence: TGTGCCAGCAGCCGAGCCGGAGAGCCTAACAATGAGCAGTTCTTC. It yields the protein CASSRAGEPNNEQFF.